The 21 T cell receptor beta chains below were found in one sample sequenced in a study of post-analysis software for immune sequencing data. General study points: Elevated frequency relative to controls characterized roughly 5 TRBV segments in patients, TRBV5-6, TRBV5-1 and TRBV20-1 among them.

The antigens for these receptors are not known. TCR beta cDNA libraries had unique molecular identifiers. A single record per CDR3 protein comes from TCRdb applying MiXCR to the PCR reads. The profile shows hundreds of thousands of distinct CDR3 sequences, 25% to 30% of them singletons. The sequenced sample consisted of blood. The receptors were gathered from a girl between 5 and 17 years old with multiple sclerosis.

The chain is built from TRBV10-2 and TRBJ2-1; D perhaps matches TRBD1 (5 bases). Germline CDR1 is WSHSY and CDR2 is SAAADI. CDR3 size: 15 residues. Deletions cut 4 bases from V and 5 bases from J, with 15 bases between. The DNA of the CDR3 is TGCGCCAGCAGTGTTGGGGCTCGGTCAAACAATGAGCAGTTCTTC. Protein product: CASSVGARSNNEQFF.

The J gene is TRBJ2-1, the V gene TRBV18; D perhaps matches TRBD1 (5 bases). Germline assignment: CDR1 KGHSH and CDR2 LQKENI. Trimming took 0 bases from V and 7 from J, leaving 19 bases between them. The CDR3 has 17 residues. The CDR3 nucleotides read TGTGCCAGCTCACCACCGTGGACGGACATCCCACGGAATGAGCAGTTCTTC. This gives the protein CASSPPWTDIPRNEQFF.

This clonotype was observed a handful of times. This rearrangement joins TRBV7-2 to TRBJ2-5, with D possibly being TRBD2 (7 bases). Trimming removed 5 bases at V and 1 base at J, with 14 bases between. This CDR3 comprises 15 residues. CDR1 is SGHTA and CDR2 is FQGNSA in the germline V gene. This CDR3 reads CASSRRGAGQETQYF. Here the CDR3 DNA reads TGTGCCAGCAGCCGCCGGGGGGCAGGCCAAGAGACCCAGTACTTC.

The rearrangement links TRBV5-1 to TRBJ2-1; D perhaps matches TRBD1 (5 bases). CDR1 is SGHRS, CDR2 YFSETQ, per germline. This CDR3 region has 15 residues. V was clipped by 4 bases and J by 4 bases, with 15 bases between them. The CDR3 sequence is CASSVDGARYNEQFF. In DNA form, the CDR3 reads TGCGCCAGCAGCGTAGATGGGGCTCGGTACAATGAGCAGTTCTTC.

This chain connects TRBV20-1 to TRBJ1-6, with D possibly matching TRBD1 (5 bases). The germline V gene has CDR1 DFQATT and CDR2 SNEGSKA (reference sequence). Trimming cost V 6 bases and J 9 bases, with 15 bases left between them. There are 13 residues in the CDR3. The CDR3 sequence is CSARGRGSSPLHF. As DNA, the CDR3 is TGCAGTGCCCGGGGCCGTGGGAGTTCACCCCTCCACTTT.

A remark on this clonotype: A much larger clone sits a single nucleotide away, making a read error possible. V and J are TRBV6-6 and TRBJ2-1; 12 bases align to TRBD2. The V gene's germline CDR1 is MNHNY and CDR2 SVGAGI (reference sequence). The trim removed 6 bases at V and 7 bases at J, leaving 7 bases unmatched. The CDR3 sequence is 15 residues long. The CDR3, as DNA: TGTGCCAGCAGACTGGGACTAGCGGGTGGGAATGAGCAGTTCTTC. Encoded protein: CASRLGLAGGNEQFF.

This clonotype was seen more than once but under ten times. V gene TRBV20-1 combines with J gene TRBJ1-6; D ambiguous. The CDR3 consists of 16 residues. The germline V gene encodes CDR1 DFQATT and CDR2 SNEGSKA (reference sequence). V lost 1 base and J 0 bases, leaving 10 bases between the germline ends. This CDR3 is CSARGSGSSYNSPLHF. For the CDR3, the DNA is TGCAGTGCTAGAGGCAGCGGAAGCTCCTATAATTCACCCCTCCACTTT.

The chain links TRBV12-3 or TRBV12-4 to TRBJ1-5; D ambiguous. The V and J ends lost 0 bases and 0 bases respectively, with 15 bases between them. This CDR3 has 18 residues. In DNA, the CDR3 is TGTGCCAGCAGTTTAGCGCTGGGCGGGAGACATAGCAATCAGCCCCAGCATTTT. Protein sequence: CASSLALGGRHSNQPQHF.

The V call is TRBV9, the J call TRBJ1-4; 10 bases are a match to TRBD1. After removal of 4 bases from V and 4 bases from J, the junction contained 13 bases not matched to a gene. The CDR3 has 18 amino acids. Germline assignment: CDR1 SGDLS and CDR2 YYNGEE. CDR3 bases: TGTGCCAGCAGCCCGAGACCACCGGGACAGGGGCGTAATGAAAAACTGTTTTTT. Amino acids: CASSPRPPGQGRNEKLFF.

In its sample, this clonotype was seen a few times. This sequence joins TRBV5-6 and TRBJ2-7; D perhaps matches TRBD1 (6 bases). Germline V gives CDR1 SGHDT, CDR2 YYEEEE. CDR3 length: 16 amino acids. Trimming pared 2 bases from V and 6 bases from J, leaving 21 bases between. CDR3 sequence: CASSFKKQGLPTEQYF. CDR3 DNA sequence: TGTGCCAGCAGCTTCAAGAAACAGGGCCTACCTACCGAGCAGTACTTC.

This rearrangement joins TRBV20-1 to TRBJ2-1; possibly TRBD1 for D (5 bases). CDR1 and CDR2 from the germline V gene are DFQATT and SNEGSKA (reference sequence). This CDR3 spans 12 amino acids. V gave up 6 bases and J gave up 10 bases, with 16 bases separating them. CDR3 DNA: TGCAGTGCCTCCGCAGGGCCTGACGAGCAGTTCTTC. Residues: CSASAGPDEQFF.

J is TRBJ2-2 and V is TRBV28; TRBD1 matches 12 bases. V dropped 6 bases and J dropped 6; count of bases not matched to a gene: 8. The CDR3 sequence is 16 residues long. Germline V gene lookup returns CDR1 MDHEN and CDR2 SYDVKM. CDR3 coding DNA: TGTGCCAGCAGCCAGGGGACAGGGGGCTGGTCCGGGGAGCTGTTTTTT. Its translation: CASSQGTGGWSGELFF.

This clonotype was detected only a few times. The CDR3 sequence: CASRPTGLNTEAFF. CDR3 in DNA: TGTGCCAGCAGACCGACAGGCCTAAACACTGAAGCTTTCTTT. The V gene is TRBV12-3 or TRBV12-4, the J gene TRBJ1-1; tentative D call: TRBD1 (6 bases). This CDR3 contains 14 residues. V gave up 6 bases and J gave up 2 bases, with 13 bases separating them.

The gene calls are TRBV20-1 and TRBJ2-1; 12 positions match TRBD1. J lost 8 bases, V lost 3 bases, and 11 bases had no gene match. This CDR3 spans 16 amino acids. The V gene's germline CDR1 is DFQATT and CDR2 SNEGSKA (reference sequence). The CDR3 is CSASRDRGQLYDEQFF. The CDR3 nucleotides read TGCAGTGCTAGCCGGGACAGGGGGCAACTGTACGATGAGCAGTTCTTC.

This clonotype was seen repeatedly, ten times or more. The rearrangement uses TRBV4-3 and TRBJ2-3; tentatively, D is TRBD2 (5 bases). The CDR3 totals 14 residues. V shed 0 bases and J shed 5 bases, with 9 bases lying between them. CDR1 and CDR2 from the germline V gene are LGHNA and YSLEER. CDR3 sequence reads: CASSQEGAGDTQYF. In nucleotides, the CDR3 is TGCGCCAGCAGCCAAGAGGGCGCGGGAGATACGCAGTATTTT.

The chain couples TRBV20-1 to TRBJ1-1; 8 bases fit TRBD1. Germline CDR1 DFQATT, CDR2 SNEGSKA (reference sequence). Germline trimming cut 1 base from V and 0 bases from J; bases unmatched to any gene: 13. There are 18 residues in the CDR3. In DNA, the CDR3 is TGCAGTGCTAGAGGCGACAGGGGACGCTCGTATATGAACACTGAAGCTTTCTTT. Amino acid sequence: CSARGDRGRSYMNTEAFF.

In the case of this clonotype: The junction and the germline gene differ at one end; a read error may be behind it. This chain links TRBV15 with TRBJ2-1; the match to TRBD2 covers 11 bases. The CDR3 is 18 residues long. Germline loops: CDR1 LNHNV, CDR2 YYDKDF (reference sequence). CDR3 nucleotide sequence: TGTGCCGCCAGCAGAGGGGGACTAGCGGCGACCTTGGAGAATGAGCAGTTCTTC. Protein: CAASRGGLAATLENEQFF.

As concerns this clonotype: This may stem from a read error, because a much larger clone lies one nucleotide away. This sequence joins TRBV12-3 or TRBV12-4 and TRBJ2-3; TRBD1 matches 7 bases. The CDR3 covers 14 residues. CDR3 in amino acids: CASSFGSGTDAQYF. The CDR3 region has the DNA TGTGCCAGCAGTTTTGGGTCGGGGACAGATGCGCAGTATTTT.

In this sample, this clonotype turned up a few times. The gene calls are TRBV14 and TRBJ2-3, with D possibly called TRBD1 or TRBD2 (5 bases each). V was shortened by 7 bases and J by 4 bases, with 21 bases between the two germline ends. The CDR3 sequence is 16 residues long. Germline CDR1 is SGHDN and CDR2 is FVKESK. The CDR3 bases are TGTGCCAGCACCTCCAAGAGGGACCCCACCCCAGATACGCAGTATTTT. This encodes CASTSKRDPTPDTQYF.

The chain couples TRBV20-1 to TRBJ2-5, with TRBD2 identical over 7 bases. V shed 5 bases, J shed 1 base, and the junction held 4 bases outside the gene matches. CDR1 and CDR2 (germline): DFQATT, SNEGSKA (reference sequence). The CDR3 has 13 amino acids. The CDR3 is CSAGASGQETQYF. The CDR3 DNA reads as TGCAGTGCTGGGGCTAGCGGCCAAGAGACCCAGTACTTC.

The J gene is TRBJ1-6, the V gene TRBV18, with no clear D. This CDR3 contains 12 residues. Looked up from germline, CDR1 is KGHSH and CDR2 is LQKENI. V shed 3 bases and J shed 11 bases, with 8 bases lying between them. DNA for the CDR3: TGTGCCAGCTCACCGACCCAGGCACCCCTCCACTTT. Its translation is CASSPTQAPLHF.